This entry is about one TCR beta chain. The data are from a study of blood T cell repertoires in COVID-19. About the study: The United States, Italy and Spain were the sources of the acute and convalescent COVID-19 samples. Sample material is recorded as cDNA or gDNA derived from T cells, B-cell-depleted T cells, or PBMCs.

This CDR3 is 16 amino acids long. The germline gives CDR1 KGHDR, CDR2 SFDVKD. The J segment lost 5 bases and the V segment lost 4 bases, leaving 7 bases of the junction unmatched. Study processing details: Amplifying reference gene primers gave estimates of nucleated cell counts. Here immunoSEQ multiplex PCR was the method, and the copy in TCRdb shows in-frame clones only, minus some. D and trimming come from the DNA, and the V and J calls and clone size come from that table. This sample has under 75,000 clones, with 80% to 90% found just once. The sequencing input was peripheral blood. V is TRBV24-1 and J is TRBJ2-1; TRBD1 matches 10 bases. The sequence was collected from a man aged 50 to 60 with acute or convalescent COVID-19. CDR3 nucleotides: TGTGCCACCAGTGACTTCGGACAGGGGGGGAACAATGAGCAGTTCTTC. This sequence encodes CATSDFGQGGNNEQFF.